This paragraph reports one TCR beta chain. What it binds is not known. The data originate from a study of beta chain features in type 1 diabetes. The J segment lost 11 bases and the V segment lost 6 bases, leaving 14 bases of the junction unmatched. The germline V gene encodes CDR1 SQVTM and CDR2 ANQGSEA. This CDR3 is built from 14 residues. Study-wide results and caveats: Significant though moderate, a shortening of TCRB CDR3s appeared in all four CD4+ subsets of Type 1 diabetes patients.

Investigators reverse transcribed all isolated RNA, so they sequenced expressed TCRB transcripts. Around 3.9 million reads per sample were averaged for naive, central memory and regulatory samples. The repertoire was sequenced with immunoSEQ multiplex PCR; TCRdb's copy has only in-frame clones and lacks some. The table has 200,000 to 300,000 clones, about 15% seen once; the top ten hold about 0.02%. The rearrangement joins TRBV29-1 to TRBJ2-5; 11 bases line up with TRBD2. This TCR derives from a man aged 25 to 40 with type 1 diabetes. Input material: naive CD4+ T cells from blood. In DNA, the CDR3 is TGCAGCGTCGCTATTACTAGCGGGAGCGATCGGCAGTACTTC. Translated, it gives CSVAITSGSDRQYF.